Sequencing of this TCR beta chain was carried out in a study of T cell responses to AZD1222 COVID-19 vaccine. General study findings and limits: Close to half of spike-specific TCRs reportedly recognize unmutated variant regions. Most donors were white British and more were female, and clonal diversity was possibly underestimated.

Regarding this clone: Its target is not known.

The CDR3 is 14 residues long. Germline CDR1 KGHDR, CDR2 SFDVKD. V lost 3 bases to trimming and J lost 5 bases; unmatched junction nucleotides: 4. Some clones are missing from TCRdb's copy, which holds only in-frame ones; the method was immunoSEQ multiplex PCR. The sample comprises fewer than 150,000 clones, 90% of which are singletons, and roughly 1.7% rests with the top ten. Pooled together were second doses at about 4 or about 12 weeks. Sequences were derived from peripheral blood, sampled 28 days after the second AZD1222 dose. The TCR comes from an adult who received the AZD1222 COVID-19 vaccine. This chain joins TRBV24-1 and TRBJ1-2; 8 nucleotides line up with TRBD1. The CDR3 loop reads CATSDRDRRYGYTF. The CDR3 DNA is TGTGCCACCAGTGATCGGGACAGGCGGTATGGCTACACCTTC.